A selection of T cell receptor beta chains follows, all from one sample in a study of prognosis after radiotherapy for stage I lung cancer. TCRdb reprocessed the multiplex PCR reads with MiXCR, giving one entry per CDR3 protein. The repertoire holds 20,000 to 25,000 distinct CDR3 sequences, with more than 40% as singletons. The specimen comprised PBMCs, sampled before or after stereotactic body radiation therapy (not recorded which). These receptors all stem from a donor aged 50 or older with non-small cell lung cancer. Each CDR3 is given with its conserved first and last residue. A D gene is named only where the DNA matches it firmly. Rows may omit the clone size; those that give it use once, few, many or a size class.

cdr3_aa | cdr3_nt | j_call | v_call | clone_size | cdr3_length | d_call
CASSSHRGESYNEQFF | TGTGCCAGCAGCTCTCATCGGGGGGAGTCCTACAATGAGCAGTTCTTC | TRBJ2-1 | TRBV5-4 | many | 16 | TRBD2
CASLGEGGGQLFF | TGTGCCAGCCTGGGGGAGGGTGGGGGCCAACTGTTTTTT | TRBJ1-4 | TRBV27 | many | 13 | NA
CASSLGLAGSLFYTDTQYF | TGTGCCAGTAGTTTGGGACTAGCGGGATCTCTGTTCTACACAGATACGCAGTATTTT | TRBJ2-3 | TRBV19 | NA | 19 | TRBD2
CASSLAELGLAGSYEQYF | TGCGCCAGCAGCTTGGCGGAACTCGGGCTAGCGGGGTCCTACGAGCAGTACTTC | TRBJ2-7 | TRBV5-1 | few | 18 | TRBD2
CASSLSRGFKETQYF | TGTGCCAGCAGCTTGAGTCGGGGGTTTAAAGAGACCCAGTACTTC | TRBJ2-5 | TRBV7-9 | many | 15 | NA
CASSEIGMNTGELFF | TGTGCCAGCAGTGAGATTGGGATGAACACCGGGGAGCTGTTTTTT | TRBJ2-2 | TRBV6-1 | NA | 15 | NA
CASSLVRGRNQPQHF | TGTGCCAGCAGTTTAGTCAGGGGGCGAAATCAGCCCCAGCATTTT | TRBJ1-5 | TRBV28 | NA | 15 | TRBD1
CSAEESTMDEQFF | TGCAGTGCCGAGGAGTCGACAATGGATGAGCAGTTCTTC | TRBJ2-1 | TRBV20-1 | many | 13 | NA
CASSLLGVSPLHF | TGTGCCAGCAGTTTACTCGGTGTTTCACCCCTCCACTTT | TRBJ1-6 | TRBV12-3/TRBV12-4 | many | 13 | NA
CASSLAGGAGANVLTF | TGCGCCAGCAGCTTGGCCGGTGGTGCTGGGGCCAACGTCCTGACTTTC | TRBJ2-6 | TRBV5-1 | NA | 16 | NA
CASSLARGLVTDTQYF | TGTGCCAGCAGCTTAGCCCGGGGGTTGGTCACAGATACGCAGTATTTT | TRBJ2-3 | TRBV11-2 | many | 16 | NA
CAWATGGNQPQHF | TGTGCCTGGGCGACAGGGGGTAATCAGCCCCAGCATTTT | TRBJ1-5 | TRBV30 | many | 13 | TRBD1
CSATDVGWEQYF | TGCAGTGCTACGGACGTCGGGTGGGAGCAGTACTTC | TRBJ2-7 | TRBV20-1 | many | 12 | NA
CAIRDREAIGKQYF | TGTGCCATCAGAGACAGGGAGGCTATCGGGAAGCAGTATTTT | TRBJ2-3 | TRBV10-3 | NA | 14 | NA
CASSHDRGGYTF | TGTGCCAGCAGCCATGACAGGGGTGGCTACACCTTC | TRBJ1-2 | TRBV7-9 | NA | 12 | TRBD1
CASSFSETQYF | TGTGCCAGCAGCTTTTCAGAGACCCAGTACTTC | TRBJ2-5 | TRBV5-5 | many | 11 | NA
CASSLLVGYTEAFF | TGTGCCAGCAGTTTACTGGTGGGGTACACTGAAGCTTTCTTT | TRBJ1-1 | TRBV12-3/TRBV12-4 | many | 14 | NA
CASSLGSGGFDEQFF | TGCGCCAGCAGCTTGGGTAGCGGGGGATTCGATGAGCAGTTCTTC | TRBJ2-1 | TRBV5-1 | once | 15 | TRBD2
CASSLDFGSGNTIYF | TGTGCCAGCAGCTTAGATTTTGGCTCTGGAAACACCATATATTTT | TRBJ1-3 | TRBV11-2 | NA | 15 | NA
CASSRQESTDTQYF | TGCGCCAGCAGTCGACAGGAGAGCACAGATACGCAGTATTTT | TRBJ2-3 | TRBV4-3 | many | 14 | NA